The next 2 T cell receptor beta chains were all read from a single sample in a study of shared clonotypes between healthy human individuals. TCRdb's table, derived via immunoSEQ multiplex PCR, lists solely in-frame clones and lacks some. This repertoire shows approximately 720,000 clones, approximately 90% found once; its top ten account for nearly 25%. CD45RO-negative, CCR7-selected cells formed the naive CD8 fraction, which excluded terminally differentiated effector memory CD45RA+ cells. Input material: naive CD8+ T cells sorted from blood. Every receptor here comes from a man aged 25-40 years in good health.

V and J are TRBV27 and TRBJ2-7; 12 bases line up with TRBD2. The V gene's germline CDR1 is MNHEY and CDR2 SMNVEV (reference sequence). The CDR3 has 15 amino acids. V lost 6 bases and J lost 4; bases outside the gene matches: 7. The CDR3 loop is CASSLAGGSVYEQYF. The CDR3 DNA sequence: TGTGCCAGCAGCCTAGCGGGAGGGAGTGTGTACGAGCAGTACTTC.

CDR3 DNA sequence: TGCGCCAGCAGCCAAGATCGGGCAGTCTCTGGAAACACCATATATTTT. It specifies CASSQDRAVSGNTIYF. The chain is built from TRBV4-3 and TRBJ1-3; D gene unclear. V was shortened by 0 bases and J by 0 bases, with 9 bases between the two germline ends. This CDR3 has 16 residues. The germline V gene encodes CDR1 LGHNA and CDR2 YSLEER.